The next 27 T cell receptor beta chains were all read from a single sample in a study of blood T cell repertoires in COVID-19 (dated by TCRdb to 2018 to 2021). The method was the immunoSEQ multiplex PCR assay. TCRdb mirrors the immuneACCESS table, restricted to in-frame sequences. Some clones are absent from its copies; in checked studies, under half trace to an unresolved V gene, and the reason for the others is unknown. Here the sample has roughly 250,000 clones; 75% to 90% occur a single time. The ten largest account for 3.7% of the sample. Sequencing input: peripheral blood. These receptors all come from a woman aged 40-49 years with acute or convalescent COVID-19.

J is TRBJ1-6 and V is TRBV27, with 8 bases aligning to TRBD1. The CDR3 is made up of 15 amino acids. V lost 5 bases, J lost 8 bases, and 8 bases stayed unmatched. Germline V gives CDR1 MNHEY, CDR2 SMNVEV (reference sequence). CDR3 region: CASSHDRGFDSPLHF. CDR3 bases: TGTGCCAGCAGTCACGACAGGGGTTTCGATTCACCCCTCCACTTT.

V usage is TRBV3-1 (or the pseudogene TRBV3-2) and J usage is TRBJ2-1, with a tentative D call TRBD1 (6 bases). Germline lookup yields CDR1 LGHDT and CDR2 YNNKEL (reference sequence). With 1 base removed from V and 8 bases from J, the gap between germline ends came to 12 bases. This CDR3 spans 14 amino acids. The CDR3, as DNA: TGTGCCAGCAGCCAAGGGCAGGGGAGCGATGAGCAGTTCTTC. Translating it yields CASSQGQGSDEQFF.

The chain carries TRBV27 and TRBJ1-1; the D is unclear. V shed 4 bases and J shed 2 bases, with 11 bases lying between them. The CDR3 is 14 amino acids. Germline loops: CDR1 MNHEY, CDR2 SMNVEV (reference sequence). The CDR3 loop reads CASSSKRVNTEAFF. The CDR3 DNA reads as TGTGCCAGCAGTTCGAAGAGGGTAAACACTGAAGCTTTCTTT.

This clone was recorded once. The chain combines TRBV9 with TRBJ2-5; 9 bases align to TRBD2. CDR1 and CDR2 (germline): SGDLS, YYNGEE. Trimming removed 0 bases from V and 2 bases from J; junction bases left unmatched: 5. The length of the CDR3 is 16 residues. In DNA form, the CDR3 reads TGTGCCAGCAGCGTAGGAGCGGGGGGACTTCAAGAGACCCAGTACTTC. It codes for CASSVGAGGLQETQYF. Variable domain in full (rest from reference TRBV9 and TRBJ2-5): DSGVTQTPKHLITATGQRVTLRCSPRSGDLSVYWYQQSLDQGLQFLIQYYNGEERAKGNILERFSAQQFPDLHSELNLSSLELGDSALYFCASSVGAGGLQETQYFGPGTRLLVL.

V is TRBV6-1 and J is TRBJ1-4; the match to TRBD1 covers 10 bases. This CDR3 is built from 15 residues. The V gene's germline CDR1 is MNHNS and CDR2 SASEGT. Trimming took 0 bases from V and 8 from J; bases not matched to a gene: 3. CDR3 loop: CASSEALTGGEKLFF. The CDR3 DNA reads as TGTGCCAGCAGTGAAGCTTTGACAGGGGGCGAAAAACTGTTTTTT.

The chain is built from TRBV9 and TRBJ2-5; D is possibly TRBD1 (5 bases). This CDR3 spans 15 amino acids. Trimming stripped 0 bases from V and 1 base from J, with 10 bases between. Per germline, CDR1 SGDLS and CDR2 YYNGEE. This chain's CDR3 is CASSVDTGPQETQYF. Here the CDR3 DNA reads TGTGCCAGCAGCGTAGATACAGGACCCCAAGAGACCCAGTACTTC.

The chain has TRBV6-1 and TRBJ1-2; weak D call: TRBD1 (5 bases). The CDR3 extends over 14 amino acids. CDR1 is MNHNS and CDR2 is SASEGT in the germline V gene. Between the trimmed V and J ends, which lost 2 bases and 5 bases, there was a span of 12 bases. The CDR3, as DNA: TGTGCCAGCAGTGAAAAGGCAGGGCTTTATGGCTACACCTTC. This gives the protein CASSEKAGLYGYTF.

V is TRBV9 and J is TRBJ2-2; perhaps TRBD2 as D (6 bases). This CDR3 spans 16 amino acids. Germline assignment: CDR1 SGDLS and CDR2 YYNGEE. Trimming removed 4 bases from V and 7 bases from J, with 20 bases in between. The CDR3 DNA reads as TGTGCCAGCAGCACCGGACTACAACCATCGGGCGGGGAGCTGTTTTTT. Translated: CASSTGLQPSGGELFF.

The chain couples TRBV7-3 to TRBJ1-1, with 8 positions matching TRBD1. The V segment lost 5 bases and the J segment 1 base; nucleotides outside the gene matches: 6. This CDR3 spans 15 amino acids. Germline V gene sequence: CDR1 SGHTA, CDR2 FQGTGA. In DNA, the CDR3 is TGTGCCAGCAGCCCGGTGGGGACAGGGAACACTGAAGCTTTCTTT. Translated, it gives CASSPVGTGNTEAFF.

The J gene is TRBJ1-2, the V gene TRBV13; D unresolved. With 1 base removed from V and 5 bases from J, the gap between germline ends came to 8 bases. In germline, CDR1 is PRHDT, CDR2 FYEKMQ (reference sequence). This CDR3 is 13 amino acids long. The CDR3 region has the DNA TGTGCCAGCAGCTTAGTGGCGGGATATGGCTACACCTTC. It translates to CASSLVAGYGYTF. Complete variable domain (other parts from reference TRBV13 and TRBJ1-2): AAGVIQSPRHLIKEKRETATLKCYPIPRHDTVYWYQQGPGQDPQFLISFYEKMQSDKGSIPDRFSAQQFSDYHSELNMSSLELGDSALYFCASSLVAGYGYTFGSGTRLTVV.

V and J are TRBV12-3 or TRBV12-4 and TRBJ2-3; D ambiguous. The V end was cut by 4 bases, the J end by 4 bases, with 9 bases between. The CDR3 extends over 13 amino acids. The CDR3 sequence is CASSYGRSDTQYF. In DNA, the CDR3 is TGTGCCAGCAGTTACGGTCGGTCAGATACGCAGTATTTT.

The chain recombines TRBV2 with TRBJ1-1, with D maybe TRBD1 (5 bases). CDR1 is SNHLY and CDR2 is FYNNEI in the germline V gene. This CDR3 is 13 amino acids long. CDR3 coding DNA: TGTGCGACAGCACCAGACAGCAACACTGAAGCTTTCTTT. Encoded protein: CATAPDSNTEAFF.

This chain links TRBV6-5 with TRBJ2-2; 12 bases map to TRBD2. CDR1 is MNHEY, CDR2 SVGAGI, per germline. This CDR3 has 15 amino acids. The J segment lost 1 base and the V segment lost 8 bases, leaving 2 bases of the junction unmatched. The CDR3 nucleotides read TGTGCCAGCTCGACTAGCGGGGGGAACACCGGGGAGCTGTTTTTT. Its translation is CASSTSGGNTGELFF.

V usage is TRBV27 and J usage is TRBJ2-2, with D maybe TRBD2 (7 bases). The germline V gene encodes CDR1 MNHEY and CDR2 SMNVEV (reference sequence). This CDR3 is built from 14 residues. The V and J ends lost 2 bases and 8 bases respectively, with 12 bases between them. The CDR3 region has the DNA TGTGCCAGCAGTTTAGCTGCGGGGGCTGGGGAGCTGTTTTTT. Translated: CASSLAAGAGELFF.

This clone was detected once. Here the CDR3 reads CASSLGTSGGAVDEQFF. CDR3 sequence (DNA): TGCGCCAGCAGCTTGGGGACTAGCGGGGGGGCAGTCGATGAGCAGTTCTTC. The chain recombines TRBV5-1 with TRBJ2-1; 15 bases are a match to TRBD2. J lost 8 bases, V lost 0 bases, and 6 bases had no gene match. Germline V gene lookup returns CDR1 SGHRS and CDR2 YFSETQ. This CDR3 is built from 17 residues.

This chain joins TRBV7-2 and TRBJ2-3; possible D gene TRBD1, 6 bases. The germline V gene has CDR1 SGHTA and CDR2 FQGNSA. Trimming removed 0 bases at V and 6 bases at J, with 10 bases between. The CDR3 is 14 residues long. As DNA, the CDR3 is TGTGCCAGCAGCTTAGCCGGACAGCCCGATACGCAGTATTTT. Protein: CASSLAGQPDTQYF.

The V and J genes are TRBV29-1 and TRBJ1-1, with D possibly being TRBD1 (6 bases). CDR1 is SQVTM and CDR2 is ANQGSEA in the germline V gene. This CDR3 comprises 13 residues. Trimming cost V 5 bases and J 0 bases, with 10 bases left between them. The CDR3 nucleotides are TGCAGCGTTAGTGGACAGATGAACACTGAAGCTTTCTTT. It specifies CSVSGQMNTEAFF. Drawing the rest from reference TRBV29-1 and TRBJ1-1, the complete variable domain is SAVISQKPSRDICQRGTSLTIQCQVDSQVTMMFWYRQQPGQSLTLIATANQGSEATYESGFVIDKFPISRPNLTFSTLTVSNMSPEDSSIYLCSVSGQMNTEAFFGQGTRLTVV.

V usage is TRBV4-2 and J usage is TRBJ1-3; TRBD1 matches 7 bases. CDR3 length equals 15 residues. J lost 4 bases, V lost 5 bases, and 8 bases had no gene match. Germline loops: CDR1 LGHNA, CDR2 YNFKEQ. The CDR3 DNA follows: TGTGCCAGCAGCGCGACAGGGACTTCGGGAAACACCATATATTTT. Its translation: CASSATGTSGNTIYF.

The chain employs TRBV30 and TRBJ2-3; possibly TRBD1 for D (5 bases). Germline CDR1 is GTSNPN and CDR2 is SVGIG (reference sequence). The CDR3 has 14 amino acids. V was pared by 5 bases and J by 5 bases, with 17 bases between. This CDR3 reads CAWGLGPSRDTQYF. The CDR3 DNA follows: TGTGCCTGGGGCTTGGGGCCGAGTAGAGATACGCAGTATTTT.

The chain employs TRBV11-2 and TRBJ2-1, with D possibly matching TRBD2 (5 bases). The ends were cut back, 2 bases at V and 7 bases at J, with 15 bases in the middle. The germline V gene has CDR1 SGHAT and CDR2 FQNNGV. The length of the CDR3 is 15 residues. CDR3 sequence: CASSLLTGKKNEQFF. The CDR3 bases are TGTGCCAGCAGCTTATTAACGGGGAAGAAGAATGAGCAGTTCTTC.

The chain employs TRBV19 and TRBJ1-1, with unresolved D. Germline-derived CDR1 and CDR2 are LNHDA and SQIVND (reference sequence). The CDR3 covers 15 residues. Trimming took off 6 bases at V and 3 bases at J, with 17 bases between the two ends. This CDR3 is CASRILVRPYTEAFF. The CDR3 coding sequence is TGTGCCAGTAGGATCCTGGTGCGTCCCTACACTGAAGCTTTCTTT. The complete variable domain, with remaining parts taken from reference TRBV19 and TRBJ1-1, reads DGGITQSPKYLFRKEGQNVTLSCEQNLNHDAMYWYRQDPGQGLRLIYYSQIVNDFQKGDIAEGYSVSREKKESFPLTVTSAQKNPTAFYLCASRILVRPYTEAFFGQGTRLTVV.

The J gene is TRBJ1-4, the V gene TRBV4-1, with D possibly being TRBD1 (5 bases). Germline CDR1 and CDR2: MGHRA and YSYEKL. This CDR3 comprises 18 residues. The V end was cut by 2 bases, the J end by 5 bases, with 21 bases between. This CDR3 reads CASSQTAPPRGLNEKLFF. DNA for the CDR3: TGCGCCAGCAGCCAAACCGCGCCCCCTAGGGGATTAAATGAAAAACTGTTTTTT.

The chain employs TRBV4-1 and TRBJ2-7, with D possibly TRBD2 on 5 matching bases. Germline CDR1 and CDR2: MGHRA and YSYEKL. This CDR3 region has 13 residues. The V gene lost 2 bases and the J gene lost 5 bases, with 10 bases spanning the gap. The CDR3 nucleotides read TGCGCCAGCAGCCAAAGGGCCGGGGACGAGCAGTACGTC. Protein product: CASSQRAGDEQYV.

This clone appeared a single time. The V gene is TRBV19, the J gene TRBJ1-5; unclear D gene. Between the trimmed V and J ends, which lost 1 base and 4 bases, there was a span of 11 bases. This CDR3 region has 15 residues. The germline V gene has CDR1 LNHDA and CDR2 SQIVND (reference sequence). This CDR3 is CASSIGNVGNQPQHF. CDR3 nucleotides: TGTGCCAGTAGTATAGGTAACGTCGGGAATCAGCCCCAGCATTTT.

The chain uses TRBV2 and TRBJ2-5, with 7 bases that match TRBD2. V lost 7 bases to trimming and J lost 5 bases; unmatched junction nucleotides: 10. Germline values: CDR1 SNHLY, CDR2 FYNNEI. The CDR3 runs 14 residues. The CDR3 here is CASTYDRGDETQYF. Written as DNA, the CDR3 is TGTGCCAGCACCTACGACCGGGGGGACGAGACCCAGTACTTC. Using reference TRBV2 and TRBJ2-5 for the parts outside the CDR3, the full variable domain is EPEVTQTPSHQVTQMGQEVILRCVPISNHLYFYWYRQILGQKVEFLVSFYNNEISEKSEIFDDQFSVERPDGSNFTLKIRSTKLEDSAMYFCASTYDRGDETQYFGPGTRLLVL.

Only a few counts were recorded for this clone. This chain uses TRBV6-5 with TRBJ1-1, with 7 bases matching TRBD1. Looked up from germline, CDR1 is MNHEY and CDR2 is SVGAGI. This CDR3 comprises 15 residues. V lost 2 bases and J lost 0; bases outside the gene matches: 3. CDR3 in amino acids: CASSYGGQLNTEAFF. The CDR3 bases are TGTGCCAGCAGTTACGGGGGACAGTTGAACACTGAAGCTTTCTTT.

This chain links TRBV14 with TRBJ1-2; 7 bases are a match to TRBD1. From germline, CDR1 is SGHDN and CDR2 FVKESK. There are 16 residues in the CDR3. V lost 2 bases and J lost 7; bases outside the gene matches: 13. CDR3 DNA sequence: TGTGCCAGCAGCCAAACCCTAAGTGTCACAGGGGTTGGCTACACCTTC. Protein sequence: CASSQTLSVTGVGYTF. Combining the CDR3 with reference TRBV14 and TRBJ1-2 gives the whole variable domain EAGVTQFPSHSVIEKGQTVTLRCDPISGHDNLYWYRRVMGKEIKFLLHFVKESKQDESGMPNNRFLAERTGGTYSTLKVQPAELEDSGVYFCASSQTLSVTGVGYTFGSGTRLTVV.